This T cell receptor (beta chain) is drawn from a study of cytomegalovirus exposure and HLA in healthy donors. Findings of the study overall: Roughly even sequencing depth across donors was the assumption behind the presence/absence analyses. An analysis done earlier found most TCR beta V segments productive about 87% or about 30% of the time.

About this clone itself: Its antigen remains unknown.

This CDR3 spans 16 amino acids. After removal of 4 bases from V and 0 bases from J, the junction contained 5 bases not matched to a gene. Germline V CDR1 and CDR2: SGHRS, YFSETQ. The PCR ran on 60 Vbeta and 13 Jbeta primers. Data came from immunoSEQ multiplex PCR; TCRdb stores just in-frame clones and leaves some out. The sample has approximately 110,000 clones. The chain joins TRBV5-1 to TRBJ2-1, with 9 bases fitting TRBD2. Sequencing was carried out using PBMCs. This TCR was recovered from a man aged 25 to 40 in good health and CMV-seronegative. CDR3 DNA sequence: TGCGCCAGCAGCGGTACGCGGGGGGGCTCCTACAATGAGCAGTTCTTC. Protein product: CASSGTRGGSYNEQFF.